These 32 T cell receptor beta chains were sequenced from one sample in a study of blood T cell repertoires in COVID-19. The assay was immunoSEQ multiplex PCR, and TCRdb's table has in-frame clones only and misses some. The repertoire consists of about 3,400 clones, with 80% occurring once and the leading ten covering roughly 22%. Sequenced input: peripheral blood. The receptors shown here come from a human donor in a cohort sampled during active COVID-19.

This clone turned up a few times. The gene calls are TRBV6-5 and TRBJ1-1; TRBD1 aligns across 8 bases. The V and J ends lost 4 bases and 4 bases, in that order; junction bases with no gene match: 2. CDR1 and CDR2 (germline): MNHEY, SVGAGI. This CDR3 is 13 amino acids long. The CDR3 loop is CASSFRGLTEAFF. The CDR3 DNA reads as TGTGCCAGCAGTTTCAGGGGGCTCACTGAAGCTTTCTTT.

The chain is built from TRBV11-2 and TRBJ2-3; D remains unclear. Between the trimmed V and J ends, which lost 1 base and 5 bases, there was a span of 4 bases. Germline-derived CDR1 and CDR2 are SGHAT and FQNNGV. The CDR3 extends over 12 amino acids. DNA for the CDR3: TGTGCCAGCAGCTTAGTCCGAGATACGCAGTATTTT. Translated: CASSLVRDTQYF.

This chain uses TRBV7-2 with TRBJ1-1; the match to TRBD1 covers 7 bases. The V and J ends lost 3 bases and 4 bases, in that order; junction bases with no gene match: 8. CDR3 size: 15 residues. Germline CDR1 is SGHTA and CDR2 is FQGNSA. The CDR3 here is CASSLNRGRGTEAFF. The CDR3, as DNA: TGTGCCAGCAGCTTGAACAGGGGCCGGGGCACTGAAGCTTTCTTT.

V gene TRBV3-1 (or the pseudogene TRBV3-2) combines with J gene TRBJ2-7; D unresolved. Germline loops: CDR1 LGHDT, CDR2 YNNKEL (reference sequence). Trimming removed 3 bases from V and 0 bases from J, with 12 bases in between. The CDR3 totals 15 residues. CDR3: CASSQLRVTSYEQYF. Written as DNA, the CDR3 is TGTGCCAGCAGCCAGCTCCGGGTTACCTCCTACGAGCAGTACTTC.

The chain links TRBV5-6 to TRBJ2-7; TRBD2 is a possible D gene (6 bases). Trimming shortened V by 4 bases and J by 4 bases, and 15 bases separated the two germline ends. This CDR3 has 14 residues. Germline lookup yields CDR1 SGHDT and CDR2 YYEEEE. DNA of the CDR3: TGTGCCAGCAGCCGTCCCGGGACTGCATACGAGCAGTACTTC. Protein product: CASSRPGTAYEQYF.

The chain employs TRBV9 and TRBJ2-5; 9 positions agree with TRBD2. This CDR3 spans 15 amino acids. Trimming cost V 0 bases and J 2 bases; bases outside gene matches: 2. Germline CDR1 is SGDLS and CDR2 is YYNGEE. CDR3 sequence reads: CASSVGTSVQETQYF. CDR3 coding DNA: TGTGCCAGCAGCGTAGGGACTAGCGTTCAAGAGACCCAGTACTTC.

The chain recombines TRBV3-1 (or the pseudogene TRBV3-2) with TRBJ2-7; maybe TRBD2 (6 bases). Germline V gene lookup returns CDR1 LGHDT and CDR2 YNNKEL (reference sequence). V shed 1 base and J shed 2 bases, with 15 bases lying between them. This CDR3 is built from 16 residues. DNA for the CDR3: TGTGCCAGCAGCCAAGGGAGTGGAAAGCGGGCCTACGAGCAGTACTTC. Its protein product is CASSQGSGKRAYEQYF.

V gene TRBV5-1 combines with J gene TRBJ2-3, with a tentative D call TRBD2 (7 bases). Trimming cost V 0 bases and J 7 bases, with 15 bases left between them. CDR3 size: 15 residues. Germline CDR1 SGHRS, CDR2 YFSETQ. The DNA of the CDR3 is TGCGCCAGCAGCTTGGTGCGGGGGCCGGGATATACGCAGTATTTT. The encoded protein is CASSLVRGPGYTQYF.

The chain combines TRBV5-1 with TRBJ1-3; no firm D call. This CDR3 contains 15 residues. Trimming cost V 0 bases and J 0 bases, with 7 bases left between them. CDR1 is SGHRS and CDR2 is YFSETQ in the germline V gene. CDR3 sequence reads: CASSLELSSGNTIYF. The CDR3 DNA follows: TGCGCCAGCAGCTTGGAGTTGAGCTCTGGAAACACCATATATTTT.

The chain employs TRBV9 and TRBJ2-7, with 11 bases identical to TRBD1. The CDR3 contains 16 residues. The germline V gene encodes CDR1 SGDLS and CDR2 YYNGEE. The trim removed 3 bases at V and 2 bases at J, leaving 7 bases unmatched. CDR3 nucleotides: TGTGCCAGCAGCGCCGATCGGACAGGGGGCCCCTACGAGCAGTACTTC. It is translated as CASSADRTGGPYEQYF.

The chain is built from TRBV5-1 and TRBJ1-5; a possible D gene is TRBD1 (5 bases). Trimming pared 4 bases from V and 3 bases from J, leaving 17 bases between. Germline loops: CDR1 SGHRS, CDR2 YFSETQ. The CDR3 contains 16 residues. The CDR3 sequence: CASSPDGGMINQPQHF. DNA for the CDR3: TGCGCCAGCAGCCCTGACGGGGGTATGATCAATCAGCCCCAGCATTTT. Full variable domain (missing parts from reference TRBV5-1 and TRBJ1-5): KAGVTQTPRYLIKTRGQQVTLSCSPISGHRSVSWYQQTPGQGLQFLFEYFSETQRNKGNFPGRFSGRQFSNSRSEMNVSTLELGDSALYLCASSPDGGMINQPQHFGDGTRLSIL.

This clone occurred a few times. The CDR3 is CASSQDSKRGGLANEQFF. In nucleotides, the CDR3 is TGTGCCAGCAGCCAAGATTCGAAGCGGGGGGGACTAGCCAATGAGCAGTTCTTC. The chain couples TRBV3-1 (or the pseudogene TRBV3-2) to TRBJ2-1; TRBD2 aligns across 10 bases. Germline V CDR1 and CDR2: LGHDT, YNNKEL (reference sequence). V lost 0 bases and J lost 6; bases outside the gene matches: 11. The CDR3 is 18 residues long.

This chain links TRBV6-2 or TRBV6-3 with TRBJ1-1; possibly TRBD1 for D (5 bases). This CDR3 has 14 residues. V dropped 6 bases and J dropped 4 bases, with 15 bases sitting between them. Germline V CDR1 and CDR2: MNHEY, SVGEGT. The CDR3 coding sequence is TGTGCCAGCAGCTCCTACGGGGGGACCACTGAAGCTTTCTTT. Encoded protein: CASSSYGGTTEAFF.

This chain uses TRBV3-1 (or the pseudogene TRBV3-2) with TRBJ1-6; possible D gene TRBD1, 5 bases. V dropped 2 bases and J dropped 7 bases, with 9 bases sitting between them. The germline CDR1 and CDR2 sequences are LGHDT and YNNKEL (reference sequence). The CDR3 has 14 amino acids. CDR3 DNA: TGTGCCAGCAGCCAAAGACAGTCAAATTCACCCCTCCACTTT. Protein sequence: CASSQRQSNSPLHF.

The rearrangement uses TRBV7-9 and TRBJ1-4, with a tentative D call TRBD1 (6 bases). This CDR3 is 13 amino acids long. CDR1 and CDR2 from the germline V gene are SEHNR and FQNEAQ (reference sequence). Trimming took off 5 bases at V and 11 bases at J, with 15 bases between the two ends. CDR3 bases: TGTGCCAGCAGCCCTGCCGACAGGCTCAAACTGTTTTTT. Translation gives CASSPADRLKLFF.

The CDR3 is CASRKALRGGGEQYF. The CDR3 bases are TGTGCCAGCAGGAAGGCGTTGAGGGGGGGCGGGGAGCAGTACTTC. J is TRBJ2-7 and V is TRBV6-5; tentatively, D is TRBD2 (7 bases). The CDR3 loop spans 15 amino acids. Germline loops: CDR1 MNHEY, CDR2 SVGAGI. V was trimmed by 6 bases and J by 7 bases, leaving 22 bases between them.

The V gene is TRBV9, the J gene TRBJ2-7, with 8 bases that match TRBD1. CDR1 is SGDLS, CDR2 YYNGEE, per germline. V was clipped by 4 bases and J by 5 bases; unmatched bases: 11. CDR3 size: 15 residues. CDR3: CASSLNGQGRNEQYF. The CDR3 DNA sequence: TGTGCCAGCAGCCTAAACGGACAGGGAAGGAACGAGCAGTACTTC. Looking up the rest from reference TRBV9 and TRBJ2-7 gives the full variable domain: DSGVTQTPKHLITATGQRVTLRCSPRSGDLSVYWYQQSLDQGLQFLIQYYNGEERAKGNILERFSAQQFPDLHSELNLSSLELGDSALYFCASSLNGQGRNEQYFGPGTRLTVT.

The chain recombines TRBV3-1 (or the pseudogene TRBV3-2) with TRBJ2-7; D gene ambiguous. The CDR3 has 13 amino acids. Germline V gene sequence: CDR1 LGHDT, CDR2 YNNKEL (reference sequence). The V and J ends lost 4 bases and 0 bases respectively, with 7 bases between them. This CDR3 reads CASSPDNSYEQYF. Here the CDR3 DNA reads TGTGCCAGCAGCCCTGACAACTCCTACGAGCAGTACTTC.

This sequence joins TRBV4-1 and TRBJ2-3; a possible D gene is TRBD2 (5 bases). The germline CDR1 and CDR2 sequences are MGHRA and YSYEKL. V was pared by 1 base and J by 6 bases, with 14 bases between. The CDR3 has 15 residues. CDR3 bases: TGCGCCAGCAGCCAAGTGTTAGCGCAGGCGGATACGCAGTATTTT. Residues: CASSQVLAQADTQYF.

This chain uses TRBV29-1 with TRBJ1-3, with D possibly matching TRBD1 (5 bases). Trimming stripped 5 bases from V and 4 bases from J, with 15 bases between. Germline V CDR1 and CDR2: SQVTM, ANQGSEA. The CDR3 runs 14 residues. CDR3 sequence (DNA): TGCAGCGTTCTGCCGGGAGGGGAAGGAAACACCATATATTTT. Protein: CSVLPGGEGNTIYF.

V is TRBV29-1 and J is TRBJ2-3; D is perhaps TRBD2 (5 bases). Germline V CDR1 and CDR2: SQVTM, ANQGSEA. The V and J ends lost 3 bases and 1 base respectively, with 8 bases between them. The length of the CDR3 is 13 residues. In DNA form, the CDR3 reads TGCAGCGTTGATAGCGCCGGCACAGATACGCAGTATTTT. Its translation: CSVDSAGTDTQYF.

The rearrangement joins TRBV19 to TRBJ1-2; D uncertain. The V gene lost 6 bases and the J gene lost 0 bases, with 5 bases spanning the gap. Germline lookup yields CDR1 LNHDA and CDR2 SQIVND (reference sequence). CDR3 length equals 12 residues. The CDR3: CASRVANYGYTF. The CDR3 DNA reads as TGTGCCAGTAGGGTAGCTAACTATGGCTACACCTTC.

This clone was observed once. The chain is built from TRBV19 and TRBJ2-3; TRBD2 agrees at 11 bases. The CDR3 sequence is 14 residues long. The germline V gene encodes CDR1 LNHDA and CDR2 SQIVND (reference sequence). Trimming cost V 5 bases and J 5 bases; bases outside gene matches: 3. The CDR3 nucleotides read TGTGCCAGTAGTCCAGGGACTAGCGGAGATACGCAGTATTTT. Its protein product is CASSPGTSGDTQYF.

This clone was detected a few times. The V and J genes are TRBV2 and TRBJ2-1, with D possibly being TRBD1 (5 bases). CDR3 length: 13 amino acids. CDR1 SNHLY and CDR2 FYNNEI come from the germline V gene. Trimming pared 8 bases from V and 3 bases from J, leaving 11 bases between. CDR3 protein: CASGPTDYNEQFF. CDR3 in DNA: TGTGCCAGCGGTCCGACAGACTACAATGAGCAGTTCTTC.

The genes are TRBV9 and TRBJ2-5; 16 positions agree with TRBD2. After removal of 4 bases from V and 4 bases from J, the junction contained 4 bases not matched to a gene. The CDR3 is 16 amino acids. CDR1 SGDLS and CDR2 YYNGEE come from the germline V gene. The CDR3 protein is CASSPGLAGGLETQYF. In DNA form, the CDR3 reads TGTGCCAGCAGCCCGGGACTAGCGGGGGGGTTAGAGACCCAGTACTTC. Using reference TRBV9 and TRBJ2-5 for the parts outside the CDR3, the full variable domain is DSGVTQTPKHLITATGQRVTLRCSPRSGDLSVYWYQQSLDQGLQFLIQYYNGEERAKGNILERFSAQQFPDLHSELNLSSLELGDSALYFCASSPGLAGGLETQYFGPGTRLLVL.

The chain is built from TRBV7-2 and TRBJ2-7, with 7 positions matching TRBD2. This CDR3 comprises 16 residues. V trimming: 1 base; J trimming: 4 bases; junction bases outside the gene matches: 10. Germline CDR1 reads SGHTA; CDR2 reads FQGNSA. The CDR3 DNA follows: TGTGCCAGCAGCTTAGTCCTGCGCGGGGGAGCTTACGAGCAGTACTTC. This gives the protein CASSLVLRGGAYEQYF.

This clone was seen a handful of times. The V call is TRBV7-2, the J call TRBJ2-3; 8 nucleotides line up with TRBD2. Germline CDR1 SGHTA, CDR2 FQGNSA. This CDR3 spans 16 amino acids. V was clipped by 0 bases and J by 4 bases; unmatched bases: 6. The CDR3 sequence is CASSLAPGGLPDTQYF. CDR3 in DNA: TGTGCCAGCAGCTTAGCCCCGGGGGGGCTGCCAGATACGCAGTATTTT.

The chain uses TRBV6-5 and TRBJ2-3, with TRBD2 matching over 12 bases. V gave up 8 bases and J gave up 1 base; unmatched junction bases: 4. The germline CDR1 and CDR2 sequences are MNHEY and SVGAGI. The CDR3 has 15 amino acids. CDR3 amino acids: CASRRTSGGTDTQYF. CDR3 sequence (DNA): TGTGCCAGCCGACGGACTAGCGGGGGCACAGATACGCAGTATTTT.

The chain couples TRBV6-6 to TRBJ1-2, with 7 bases lining up with TRBD1. V shed 6 bases, J shed 2 bases, and the junction held 6 bases outside the gene matches. Germline V gene data show CDR1 as MNHNY and CDR2 as SVGAGI (reference sequence). The CDR3 has 14 amino acids. This CDR3 is CASRPGQLNYGYTF. The CDR3 DNA reads TGTGCCAGCAGGCCGGGACAGCTAAACTATGGCTACACCTTC.

Here the CDR3 reads CASSQGLLGTDTQYF. The CDR3 coding sequence is TGTGCCAGCAGTCAGGGACTTCTCGGCACAGATACGCAGTATTTT. This rearrangement joins TRBV6-2 or TRBV6-3 to TRBJ2-3; TRBD2 might be the D (6 bases). From germline, CDR1 is MNHEY and CDR2 SVGEGT. V shed 5 bases and J shed 1 base, with 13 bases lying between them. This CDR3 contains 15 residues.

This clone was seen only once. The genes are TRBV9 and TRBJ2-2; 7 positions agree with TRBD2. CDR3 length equals 16 residues. Germline V lookup: CDR1 SGDLS, CDR2 YYNGEE. The junction had 8 bases not matched to a gene; V was cut back by 4 bases and J by 2 bases. In DNA form, the CDR3 reads TGTGCCAGCAGCCTCGGCGGGGGTCGTAACACCGGGGAGCTGTTTTTT. This translates into CASSLGGGRNTGELFF. Full variable domain (rest looked up from reference TRBV9 and TRBJ2-2): DSGVTQTPKHLITATGQRVTLRCSPRSGDLSVYWYQQSLDQGLQFLIQYYNGEERAKGNILERFSAQQFPDLHSELNLSSLELGDSALYFCASSLGGGRNTGELFFGEGSRLTVL.

The chain employs TRBV4-1 and TRBJ2-7; a weak D match, TRBD2 (6 bases). V gave up 1 base and J gave up 2 bases, with 15 bases separating them. Germline V gene data show CDR1 as MGHRA and CDR2 as YSYEKL. CDR3 length: 16 amino acids. DNA for the CDR3: TGCGCCAGCAGCCAAGCGCGGGGTAGTCGGCCCTACGAGCAGTACTTC. It encodes CASSQARGSRPYEQYF.